This is a list of T cell receptor beta chains from one sample in a study of T cell responses to AZD1222 COVID-19 vaccine. Profiling relied on immunoSEQ multiplex PCR, and the TCRdb table lists in-frame clones only, not all of them. The sample records 95,000 to 120,000 clones, roughly 90% being singletons. Sequenced here: peripheral blood, sampled on day 0 of MenACWY control vaccination. The receptors were sampled from an adult in good health. Both conserved end residues are part of each CDR3. Each record gives: D gene, J gene, clone size, V gene, CDR3 protein, CDR3 DNA. A D gene is named only where the DNA matches it firmly. Some rows mark clone size as missing; the rest say once, few, many or name a class of expanded clone.

.,TRBJ1-6,.,TRBV25-1,CASSELYGSSYNSPLHF,TGTGCCAGCAGTGAACTTTACGGGAGCTCCTATAATTCACCCCTCCACTTT
TRBD1,TRBJ2-2,.,TRBV4-3,CASSHRAGTGGPGELFF,TGCGCCAGCAGCCACAGAGCCGGGACAGGGGGTCCCGGGGAGCTGTTTTTT
TRBD1,TRBJ2-2,few,TRBV6-5,CASSYLGQGRSGELFF,TGTGCCAGCAGTTACCTTGGACAGGGTCGGTCCGGGGAGCTGTTTTTT
.,TRBJ2-7,.,TRBV29-1,CSVRSDSPYEQYF,TGCAGCGTTAGAAGCGACAGTCCCTACGAGCAGTACTTC
.,TRBJ1-3,.,TRBV5-1,CASSLERSSGNTIYF,TGCGCCAGCAGCTTGGAGCGGAGCTCTGGAAACACCATATATTTT
.,TRBJ2-2,.,TRBV7-9,CASSLTRETDGELFF,TGTGCCAGCAGCCTGACTCGGGAGACGGACGGGGAGCTGTTTTTT
.,TRBJ2-7,.,TRBV21-1,CASSKYENDEQYF,TGTGCCAGCAGCAAATACGAGAACGACGAGCAGTACTTC
.,TRBJ1-2,.,TRBV5-6,CASSPNPGQLSGYTF,TGTGCCAGCAGCCCAAACCCGGGACAACTGTCGGGCTACACCTTC
.,TRBJ2-1,.,TRBV2,CASSEDPKSYNEQFF,TGTGCCAGCAGCGAAGATCCGAAATCCTACAATGAGCAGTTCTTC
.,TRBJ2-7,few,TRBV11-2,CASSLDLGYYEQYF,TGTGCCAGCAGCTTAGATCTAGGTTACTACGAGCAGTACTTC
TRBD1,TRBJ1-1,once,TRBV9,CASSAGTGGTEAFF,TGTGCCAGCAGCGCAGGGACAGGGGGCACTGAAGCTTTCTTT